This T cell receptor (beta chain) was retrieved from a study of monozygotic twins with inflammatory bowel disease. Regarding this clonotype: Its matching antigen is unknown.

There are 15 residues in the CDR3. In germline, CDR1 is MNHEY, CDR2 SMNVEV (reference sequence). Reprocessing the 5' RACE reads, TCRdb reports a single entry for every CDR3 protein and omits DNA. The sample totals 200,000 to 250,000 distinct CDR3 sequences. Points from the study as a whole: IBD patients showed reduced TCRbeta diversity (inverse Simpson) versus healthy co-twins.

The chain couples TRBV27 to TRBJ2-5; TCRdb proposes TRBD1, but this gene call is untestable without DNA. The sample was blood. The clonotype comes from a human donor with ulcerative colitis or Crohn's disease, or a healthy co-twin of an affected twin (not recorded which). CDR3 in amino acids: CASSLLAAPQETQYF.